These 18 T cell receptor beta chains were sequenced from one sample in a study of regulatory T cells in long-lasting Graves disease. Regarding time point: persistent/refractory GD, antithyroid drugs over 5 years with positive TRAb. Extracted PBMC RNA gave rise to the TCR library. Researchers made TCR beta libraries by using iRepertoire HTBI primers and running Arm-PCR on CDR3 regions. TCRdb processed the multiplex PCR reads anew with MiXCR; each CDR3 protein has one entry. The table includes roughly 400,000 distinct CDR3 sequences, under 25% detected once. Sample: peripheral blood mononuclear cells (PBMCs), taken when the disease was refractory, from a patient treated with antithyroid drugs. These receptors all stem from a female donor with Graves disease.

This clonotype was counted between two and nine times. The chain links TRBV20-1 to TRBJ1-1; D remains ambiguous. With 4 bases removed from V and 2 bases from J, the gap between germline ends came to 11 bases. The germline CDR1 and CDR2 sequences are DFQATT and SNEGSKA (reference sequence). The CDR3 has 13 residues. In DNA form, the CDR3 reads TGCAGTGCTAAGGAAGTCCTCAACACTGAAGCTTTCTTT. Residues: CSAKEVLNTEAFF.

This clonotype was counted ten times or more. The V gene is TRBV6-1, the J gene TRBJ2-5; D not certain. This CDR3 is 13 amino acids long. Trimming removed 7 bases from V and 5 bases from J, with 14 bases in between. The germline V gene encodes CDR1 MNHNS and CDR2 SASEGT. CDR3 bases: TGTGCCAGCACCCAGGATTGGAAGGAGACCCAGTACTTC. It specifies CASTQDWKETQYF.

The chain recombines TRBV7-9 with TRBJ1-2; 9 bases are shared with TRBD1. Germline assignment: CDR1 SEHNR and CDR2 FQNEAQ (reference sequence). The CDR3 extends over 14 amino acids. The V segment lost 5 bases and the J segment 5 bases; nucleotides outside the gene matches: 6. The CDR3 sequence is CASSDGDRVYGYTF. The CDR3 DNA is TGTGCCAGCAGCGACGGGGACAGGGTATATGGCTACACCTTC.

This clonotype appeared a single time. This rearrangement joins TRBV28 to TRBJ2-7, with 11 positions matching TRBD2. With V trimmed by 6 bases and J by 3 bases, 10 bases remained unmatched. The CDR3 is 16 amino acids. Germline V gene lookup returns CDR1 MDHEN and CDR2 SYDVKM. Here the CDR3 reads CASSLAGGPGYYEQYF. The CDR3 DNA follows: TGTGCCAGCAGCTTAGCGGGAGGGCCAGGCTACTACGAGCAGTACTTC.

The rearrangement links TRBV12-3 or TRBV12-4 to TRBJ2-3, with 7 positions matching TRBD2. The CDR3 loop spans 16 amino acids. The V and J ends lost 6 bases and 4 bases, in that order; junction bases with no gene match: 13. The DNA of the CDR3 is TGTGCCAGCAGGCCACTTTGGGGGAGGGGCGCAGATACGCAGTATTTT. It is translated as CASRPLWGRGADTQYF.

V and J are TRBV5-1 and TRBJ1-1; unclear D gene. Germline assignment: CDR1 SGHRS and CDR2 YFSETQ. The V end was cut by 4 bases, the J end by 1 base, with 11 bases between. The CDR3 has 14 residues. The CDR3 spells CASSKDTWNTEAFF. The CDR3 coding sequence is TGCGCCAGCAGCAAAGACACCTGGAACACTGAAGCTTTCTTT. Drawing the rest from reference TRBV5-1 and TRBJ1-1, the complete variable domain is KAGVTQTPRYLIKTRGQQVTLSCSPISGHRSVSWYQQTPGQGLQFLFEYFSETQRNKGNFPGRFSGRQFSNSRSEMNVSTLELGDSALYLCASSKDTWNTEAFFGQGTRLTVV.

This chain uses TRBV30 with TRBJ2-7; tentatively, D is TRBD1 or TRBD2 (6 bases each). V was clipped by 0 bases and J by 5 bases, with 14 bases between them. This CDR3 contains 14 residues. Germline V gene data show CDR1 as GTSNPN and CDR2 as SVGIG (reference sequence). The CDR3 sequence is CAWSVERGADEQYF. Here the CDR3 DNA reads TGTGCCTGGAGTGTGGAAAGGGGGGCCGACGAGCAGTACTTC.

This clonotype has more than one count but fewer than ten. The genes are TRBV5-1 and TRBJ1-1; no clear D. Trimming took 0 bases from V and 5 from J, leaving 11 bases between them. Germline-derived CDR1 and CDR2 are SGHRS and YFSETQ. This CDR3 spans 14 amino acids. The CDR3 protein is CASSLGPERTEAFF. CDR3 DNA sequence: TGCGCCAGCAGCTTGGGGCCCGAGCGAACTGAAGCTTTCTTT. The complete variable domain, with remaining parts taken from reference TRBV5-1 and TRBJ1-1, reads KAGVTQTPRYLIKTRGQQVTLSCSPISGHRSVSWYQQTPGQGLQFLFEYFSETQRNKGNFPGRFSGRQFSNSRSEMNVSTLELGDSALYLCASSLGPERTEAFFGQGTRLTVV.

This clonotype was observed many times. V usage is TRBV28 and J usage is TRBJ1-4; D uncertain. Germline V gives CDR1 MDHEN, CDR2 SYDVKM. The CDR3 loop spans 12 amino acids. V gave up 6 bases and J gave up 8 bases, with 10 bases separating them. CDR3 nucleotides: TGTGCCAGCAGATCGATCGGGGAAAAACTGTTTTTT. This codes for CASRSIGEKLFF.

This clonotype has ten or more counts. The chain combines TRBV28 with TRBJ2-5; D is undetermined. The germline CDR1 and CDR2 sequences are MDHEN and SYDVKM. The CDR3 is made up of 12 amino acids. Deletions cut 3 bases from V and 2 bases from J, with 4 bases between. CDR3 sequence (DNA): TGTGCCAGCAGTTTCTGGCAAGAGACCCAGTACTTC. Protein sequence: CASSFWQETQYF.

Concerning this clonotype: It differs at one base from a far larger clone, so likely a read error. The V and J genes are TRBV6-6 and TRBJ1-6; weak D call: TRBD1 (6 bases). V was shortened by 0 bases and J by 7 bases, with 10 bases between the two germline ends. The CDR3 has 15 amino acids. Germline assignment: CDR1 MNHNY and CDR2 SVGAGI (reference sequence). CDR3 residues: CASSYSGAGNSPLHF. The CDR3 nucleotides are TGTGCCAGCAGTTACTCGGGGGCAGGGAATTCACCCCTCCACTTT.

This clonotype was counted at least ten times. The chain has TRBV12-3 or TRBV12-4 and TRBJ2-7, with a possible D match to TRBD2 (5 bases). The CDR3 is 14 amino acids. Trimming shortened V by 4 bases and J by 4 bases, and 14 bases separated the two germline ends. CDR3: CASSSAGLPYEQYF. DNA of the CDR3: TGTGCCAGCAGTTCCGCCGGACTCCCGTACGAGCAGTACTTC.

On this clonotype itself: It may be a read error: a sequence one base away is much more abundant. This rearrangement joins TRBV7-2 to TRBJ2-2; D uncertain. The CDR3 covers 14 residues. V was cut by 7 bases and J by 0 bases, with 9 bases left in between. Germline CDR1 reads SGHTA; CDR2 reads FQGNSA. The CDR3 bases are TGTGCCAGCAAGGGATGGGCGAACACCGGGGAGCTGTTTTTT. Translating gives CASKGWANTGELFF.

The chain uses TRBV19 and TRBJ1-1; no definite D call. The V gene lost 3 bases and the J gene lost 3 bases, with 8 bases spanning the gap. The germline V gene encodes CDR1 LNHDA and CDR2 SQIVND (reference sequence). This CDR3 has 13 amino acids. The chain's CDR3 is CASSMWQDTEAFF. The CDR3, as DNA: TGTGCCAGTAGTATGTGGCAGGACACTGAAGCTTTCTTT.

This clonotype was counted many times. This chain links TRBV7-3 with TRBJ2-6, with TRBD1 identical over 8 bases. The CDR3 loop spans 17 amino acids. Trimming took 6 bases from V and 2 from J; bases not matched to a gene: 9. In germline, CDR1 is SGHTA, CDR2 FQGTGA. The CDR3 DNA reads as TGTGCCAGCAGATCCACCGCACAGGGGGCTGGGGCCAACGTCCTGACTTTC. Translation: CASRSTAQGAGANVLTF. The whole variable domain, filled in from reference TRBV7-3 and TRBJ2-6, reads GAGVSQTPSNKVTEKGKYVELRCDPISGHTALYWYRQSLGQGPEFLIYFQGTGAADDSGLPNDRFFAVRPEGSVSTLKIQRTERGDSAVYLCASRSTAQGAGANVLTFGAGSRLTVL.

The chain couples TRBV5-6 to TRBJ1-3; D is unclear. Trimming left V 2 bases short and J 0 bases short, with 15 bases between. Germline V CDR1 and CDR2: SGHDT, YYEEEE. This CDR3 spans 17 amino acids. This CDR3 is CASSFLGLVSSGNTIYF. The CDR3 region has the DNA TGTGCCAGCAGCTTCTTGGGTCTGGTTTCCTCTGGAAACACCATATATTTT. Full variable domain (missing parts from reference TRBV5-6 and TRBJ1-3): DAGVTQSPTHLIKTRGQQVTLRCSPKSGHDTVSWYQQALGQGPQFIFQYYEEEERQRGNFPDRFSGHQFPNYSSELNVNALLLGDSALYLCASSFLGLVSSGNTIYFGEGSWLTVV.

This clonotype was seen a few times. The genes are TRBV7-9 and TRBJ1-1, with D perhaps TRBD1 (5 bases). CDR3 size: 13 residues. Trimming shortened V by 8 bases and J by 3 bases, and 13 bases separated the two germline ends. CDR1 and CDR2 (germline): SEHNR, FQNEAQ (reference sequence). The CDR3 loop is CASQITQDTEAFF. The CDR3 coding sequence is TGTGCCAGCCAAATAACACAGGACACTGAAGCTTTCTTT.

V gene TRBV2 combines with J gene TRBJ1-1; 11 bases fit TRBD1. The CDR3 spans 15 residues. Looked up from germline, CDR1 is SNHLY and CDR2 is FYNNEI. V dropped 8 bases and J dropped 0; count of bases not matched to a gene: 5. The CDR3 sequence is CASSGTGGVNTEAFF. The CDR3, as DNA: TGTGCCAGCTCGGGGACAGGGGGGGTGAACACTGAAGCTTTCTTT.